The 32 T cell receptor beta chains reported below all come from one sample, sequenced in a study of CD8 T cells in Susac syndrome (dated by TCRdb to 2018 to 2020). The library was produced with the immunoSEQ multiplex PCR assay. RNA was extracted with the RNeasy kit and 0.5 to 1 ug was reverse transcribed using random hexamers. TCRdb reprocessing: public reads trimmed at Q25 with fastp, clones called with MiXCR, in-frame beta chains kept. Rows matching on CDR3 protein sequence are summarized as one entry with the most common DNA and genes. The sample table shows more than 150,000 distinct CDR3 sequences, and just over 90% are seen once. Clones ranked in the top ten supply approximately 0.082% of the sample. The specimen was CD4+ T cells from PBMCs. The receptors derive from a human donor in good health.

This clonotype appeared once. V usage is TRBV6-5 and J usage is TRBJ2-7; 13 nucleotides line up with TRBD2. This CDR3 is 15 amino acids long. Germline assignment: CDR1 MNHEY and CDR2 SVGAGI. The V and J ends lost 4 bases and 6 bases, in that order; junction bases with no gene match: 6. CDR3 sequence (DNA): TGTGCCAGCAGTTCTCCCGGGACTAGCGGGATCGAGCAGTACTTC. Translated, it gives CASSSPGTSGIEQYF.

The CDR3 region is CASSFRARANVLTF. Written as DNA, the CDR3 is TGTGCCAGCAGCTTCAGGGCCCGGGCCAACGTCCTGACTTTC. This rearrangement joins TRBV7-2 to TRBJ2-6; D possibly corresponds to TRBD1 (5 bases). V lost 3 bases and J lost 5, with 8 bases in between. Germline values: CDR1 SGHTA, CDR2 FQGNSA. The CDR3 consists of 14 residues.

The rearrangement joins TRBV7-9 to TRBJ1-1; 7 nucleotides agree with TRBD1. The V gene's germline CDR1 is SEHNR and CDR2 FQNEAQ (reference sequence). The CDR3 runs to 12 residues. The J segment lost 8 bases and the V segment lost 6 bases, leaving 6 bases of the junction unmatched. Here the CDR3 reads CASRGRDREAFF. The CDR3 bases are TGTGCCAGCAGGGGCCGGGACAGAGAAGCTTTCTTT.

The chain uses TRBV15 and TRBJ2-5, with D maybe TRBD2 (6 bases). The V gene lost 3 bases and the J gene lost 5 bases, with 16 bases spanning the gap. Per germline, CDR1 LNHNV and CDR2 YYDKDF (reference sequence). The CDR3 has 15 amino acids. CDR3 DNA: TGTGCCACCAGCAGCGCCAGCGGGTCCCGGGAGACCCAGTACTTC. It codes for CATSSASGSRETQYF.

The chain links TRBV30 to TRBJ2-2; D ambiguous. Trimming pared 1 base from V and 0 bases from J, leaving 15 bases between. The CDR3 extends over 17 amino acids. CDR1 is GTSNPN, CDR2 SVGIG, per germline (reference sequence). CDR3 amino acids: CAWSAHNGRTNTGELFF. The CDR3 nucleotides are TGTGCCTGGAGTGCTCATAACGGCAGGACGAACACCGGGGAGCTGTTTTTT.

This sequence joins TRBV5-1 and TRBJ2-3; TRBD1 agrees at 8 bases. V lost 3 bases and J lost 1; bases outside the gene matches: 4. CDR1 is SGHRS and CDR2 is YFSETQ in the germline V gene. The CDR3 runs to 15 residues. CDR3 in amino acids: CASSWTGFGTDTQYF. Here the CDR3 DNA reads TGCGCCAGCAGCTGGACAGGGTTTGGCACAGATACGCAGTATTTT.

V and J are TRBV7-2 and TRBJ2-5; tentatively, D is TRBD1 (6 bases). The germline V gene encodes CDR1 SGHTA and CDR2 FQGNSA. V lost 2 bases and J 3 bases, leaving 16 bases between the germline ends. The CDR3 contains 16 residues. The CDR3 nucleotides read TGTGCCAGCAGCTTAAACTACAGGGCCCTTAAAGAGACCCAGTACTTC. Translated, it gives CASSLNYRALKETQYF.

This chain joins TRBV2 and TRBJ2-7; maybe TRBD2 (6 bases). This CDR3 spans 15 amino acids. CDR1 and CDR2 from the germline V gene are SNHLY and FYNNEI. With 4 bases removed from V and 0 bases from J, the gap between germline ends came to 13 bases. The CDR3 bases are TGTGCCAGCAGTGGCCAGCGGGTGAGCTCCTACGAGCAGTACTTC. Translation gives CASSGQRVSSYEQYF.

The CDR3 protein is CASSFGGMRAKNIQYF. In DNA form, the CDR3 reads TGTGCCAGCAGCTTTGGGGGAATGAGGGCCAAAAACATTCAGTACTTC. This chain uses TRBV7-2 with TRBJ2-4, with D tentatively TRBD1 or TRBD2 (5 bases each). Per the germline V gene, CDR1 is SGHTA and CDR2 is FQGNSA. The V end lost 3 bases, the J end lost 1 base, and 13 bases lay between the germline ends. The CDR3 totals 16 residues. The full variable domain, completed using reference TRBV7-2 and TRBJ2-4, is GAGVSQSPSNKVTEKGKDVELRCDPISGHTALYWYRQSLGQGLEFLIYFQGNSAPDKSGLPSDRFSAERTGGSVSTLTIQRTQQEDSAVYLCASSFGGMRAKNIQYFGAGTRLSVL.

The chain joins TRBV5-4 to TRBJ2-1, with 11 bases fitting TRBD2. The CDR3 extends over 15 amino acids. Germline V gives CDR1 SGHNT, CDR2 YYREEE (reference sequence). Germline trimming cut 4 bases from V and 3 bases from J; bases unmatched to any gene: 3. CDR3 sequence: CASSGGTSGYNEQFF. For the CDR3, the DNA is TGTGCCAGCAGCGGGGGGACTAGCGGCTACAATGAGCAGTTCTTC.

The chain uses TRBV30 and TRBJ1-1; D is unclear. CDR1 is GTSNPN, CDR2 SVGIG, per germline (reference sequence). Trimming removed 0 bases at V and 0 bases at J, with 5 bases between. The CDR3 contains 13 residues. CDR3 protein: CAWSVQMNTEAFF. The CDR3 DNA reads TGTGCCTGGAGTGTACAGATGAACACTGAAGCTTTCTTT. The whole variable domain, filled in from reference TRBV30 and TRBJ1-1, reads SQTIHQWPATLVQPVGSPLSLECTVEGTSNPNLYWYRQAAGRGLQLLFYSVGIGQISSEVPQNLSASRPQDRQFILSSKKLLLSDSGFYLCAWSVQMNTEAFFGQGTRLTVV.

The chain recombines TRBV4-1 with TRBJ2-1; 8 bases align to TRBD2. Trimming at V came to 0 bases and at J to 3 bases, leaving 7 bases not matched to a gene. The V gene's germline CDR1 is MGHRA and CDR2 YSYEKL. The CDR3 loop spans 17 amino acids. The CDR3 loop is CASSQENWSGSYNEQFF. The CDR3, as DNA: TGCGCCAGCAGCCAAGAGAATTGGAGCGGGAGCTACAATGAGCAGTTCTTC.

This chain connects TRBV30 to TRBJ1-2; no firm D call. In germline, CDR1 is GTSNPN, CDR2 SVGIG (reference sequence). V was shortened by 0 bases and J by 1 base, with 9 bases between the two germline ends. The CDR3 spans 14 residues. The CDR3 bases are TGTGCCTGGAGTGTTCAAGAGGGTAACTATGGCTACACCTTC. It codes for CAWSVQEGNYGYTF.

V gene TRBV29-1 combines with J gene TRBJ2-3; TRBD1 aligns across 10 bases. The V and J ends lost 4 bases and 2 bases, in that order; junction bases with no gene match: 6. Per the germline V gene, CDR1 is SQVTM and CDR2 is ANQGSEA. CDR3 length equals 15 residues. CDR3 in amino acids: CSVGRTGGSTDTQYF. The CDR3 bases are TGCAGCGTTGGGAGGACAGGGGGGTCCACAGATACGCAGTATTTT.

The rearrangement links TRBV13 to TRBJ2-7; 7 nucleotides align to TRBD2. The junction had 14 bases not matched to a gene; V was cut back by 2 bases and J by 7 bases. This CDR3 is 16 amino acids long. Per germline, CDR1 PRHDT and CDR2 FYEKMQ (reference sequence). The CDR3 DNA sequence: TGTGCCAGCAGCTTATTGGCTAGCGGATACTCGAGAGAGCAGTACTTC. This codes for CASSLLASGYSREQYF.

The chain is built from TRBV24-1 and TRBJ2-1; TRBD2 might be the D (6 bases). This CDR3 region has 13 residues. Germline CDR1 is KGHDR and CDR2 is SFDVKD. V was cut by 5 bases and J by 8 bases, with 12 bases left in between. The DNA of the CDR3 is TGTGCCACCAGTGGTAGGTGGGAGGATGAGCAGTTCTTC. The encoded protein is CATSGRWEDEQFF.

V is TRBV7-9 and J is TRBJ2-7; weak D call: TRBD1 (6 bases). Germline CDR1 reads SEHNR; CDR2 reads FQNEAQ (reference sequence). The CDR3 is 12 amino acids. V was shortened by 10 bases and J by 4 bases, with 14 bases between the two germline ends. The CDR3 sequence is CATNRESYEQYF. DNA of the CDR3: TGTGCCACGAACAGGGAGTCTTACGAGCAGTACTTC. The whole variable domain, filled in from reference TRBV7-9 and TRBJ2-7, reads DTGVSQNPRHKITKRGQNVTFRCDPISEHNRLYWYRQTLGQGPEFLTYFQNEAQLEKSRLLSDRFSAERPKGSFSTLEIQRTEQGDSAMYLCATNRESYEQYFGPGTRLTVT.

V and J are TRBV11-3 and TRBJ2-7; TRBD1 is a possible D gene (5 bases). Per the germline V gene, CDR1 is SGHNT and CDR2 is YENEEA. Trimming left V 5 bases short and J 5 bases short, with 16 bases between. The CDR3 contains 14 residues. The CDR3 DNA is TGTGCCAGCAGCAAAAGACAGCCTGAAGACGAGCAGTACTTC. Residues: CASSKRQPEDEQYF.

The chain combines TRBV7-2 with TRBJ2-2; 10 bases agree with TRBD2. The CDR3 covers 16 residues. V dropped 4 bases and J dropped 1; count of bases not matched to a gene: 3. CDR1 is SGHTA and CDR2 is FQGNSA in the germline V gene. CDR3 sequence (DNA): TGTGCCAGCAGCTCCCGGACTAGCGGGAACACCGGGGAGCTGTTTTTT. It codes for CASSSRTSGNTGELFF. Based on the CDR3 plus reference TRBV7-2 and TRBJ2-2, the full variable domain is GAGVSQSPSNKVTEKGKDVELRCDPISGHTALYWYRQSLGQGLEFLIYFQGNSAPDKSGLPSDRFSAERTGGSVSTLTIQRTQQEDSAVYLCASSSRTSGNTGELFFGEGSRLTVL.

This rearrangement joins TRBV4-3 to TRBJ1-3, with D possibly matching TRBD1 (6 bases). There are 15 residues in the CDR3. The ends were cut back, 3 bases at V and 0 bases at J, with 9 bases in the middle. CDR1 and CDR2 (germline): LGHNA, YSLEER. Here the CDR3 DNA reads TGCGCCAGCAGCCACGACAGGCTCTCTGGAAACACCATATATTTT. Its protein product is CASSHDRLSGNTIYF.

This clonotype was seen once. This rearrangement joins TRBV10-3 to TRBJ1-1; perhaps TRBD1 as D (5 bases). Per the germline V gene, CDR1 is ENHRY and CDR2 is SYGVKD. This CDR3 spans 16 amino acids. V was shortened by 8 bases and J by 0 bases, with 19 bases between the two germline ends. CDR3 coding DNA: TGTGCCATCTCATCTCGGGGCTCGAATATGAACACTGAAGCTTTCTTT. Its protein is CAISSRGSNMNTEAFF.

The J gene is TRBJ1-1, the V gene TRBV12-3 or TRBV12-4; D ambiguous. Between the trimmed V and J ends, which lost 6 bases and 5 bases, there was a span of 13 bases. The CDR3 extends over 13 amino acids. The CDR3 DNA follows: TGTGCCAGCAGCGCAGGTGAAGTAACTGAAGCTTTCTTT. Translating it yields CASSAGEVTEAFF.

J is TRBJ2-7 and V is TRBV5-1; 8 bases are a match to TRBD1. J gave up 7 bases and V 5 bases, and 8 bases lay outside the gene matches. From germline, CDR1 is SGHRS and CDR2 YFSETQ. The CDR3 length is 13 residues. Written as DNA, the CDR3 is TGCGCCAGCAGGCCGGACAGGGTGAAGGAGCAGTACTTC. Translating it yields CASRPDRVKEQYF.

The J gene is TRBJ2-5, the V gene TRBV2, with 7 bases lining up with TRBD2. In germline, CDR1 is SNHLY, CDR2 FYNNEI. This CDR3 spans 13 amino acids. V lost 5 bases, J lost 2 bases, and 2 bases stayed unmatched. The CDR3 region has the DNA TGTGCCAGCAGTCCTAGCGGTCAAGAGACCCAGTACTTC. Amino acids: CASSPSGQETQYF.

The chain has TRBV10-1 and TRBJ2-7, with 7 positions matching TRBD2. The CDR3 has 15 amino acids. Germline V gene lookup returns CDR1 WNHNN and CDR2 SYGVQD (reference sequence). V gave up 3 bases and J gave up 0 bases; unmatched junction bases: 5. DNA of the CDR3: TGCGCCAGCAGTGAAGAAGCGGGGCTCTCCTACGAGCAGTACTTC. As protein: CASSEEAGLSYEQYF.

This chain joins TRBV14 and TRBJ2-1, with D possibly TRBD2 on 5 matching bases. Deletions cut 4 bases from V and 6 bases from J, with 7 bases between. Germline lookup yields CDR1 SGHDN and CDR2 FVKESK. The length of the CDR3 is 12 residues. The CDR3 coding sequence is TGTGCCAGCAGCCCCGCGGGCAATGAGCAGTTCTTC. Encoded protein: CASSPAGNEQFF.

This chain uses TRBV4-3 with TRBJ2-7, with TRBD2 as a possible D gene (7 bases). Germline V gene data show CDR1 as LGHNA and CDR2 as YSLEER. CDR3 length: 18 amino acids. Trimming took off 0 bases at V and 3 bases at J, with 21 bases between the two ends. CDR3 in amino acids: CASSQEVWRGGLNYEQYF. CDR3 DNA: TGCGCCAGCAGCCAAGAAGTTTGGCGCGGGGGCCTGAACTACGAGCAGTACTTC.

The chain carries TRBV3-1 and TRBJ2-6; D remains ambiguous. Trimming left V 4 bases short and J 2 bases short, with 3 bases between. The CDR3 spans 13 residues. From germline, CDR1 is LGHDT and CDR2 YNNKEL (reference sequence). The CDR3 reads CASSRTGANVLTF. The CDR3 DNA follows: TGTGCCAGCAGCCGTACTGGGGCCAACGTCCTGACTTTC.

The chain joins TRBV11-2 to TRBJ2-7; TRBD1 is a possible D gene (5 bases). CDR3 length: 11 residues. Germline-derived CDR1 and CDR2 are SGHAT and FQNNGV. Trimming took off 2 bases at V and 6 bases at J, with 5 bases between the two ends. The CDR3 is CASSLTGEQYF. The CDR3 DNA reads TGTGCCAGCAGCTTAACAGGCGAGCAGTACTTC. Full variable domain (missing parts from reference TRBV11-2 and TRBJ2-7): EAGVAQSPRYKIIEKRQSVAFWCNPISGHATLYWYQQILGQGPKLLIQFQNNGVVDDSQLPKDRFSAERLKGVDSTLKIQPAKLEDSAVYLCASSLTGEQYFGPGTRLTVT.

The CDR3 DNA reads TGTGCCAGCAGCCCCGGGGAGCGGGGGGGTGATACGCAGTATTTT. Protein: CASSPGERGGDTQYF. The chain combines TRBV3-1 with TRBJ2-3; TRBD2 matches at 10 bases. From germline, CDR1 is LGHDT and CDR2 YNNKEL (reference sequence). The V and J ends lost 4 bases and 6 bases, in that order; junction bases with no gene match: 7. This CDR3 has 15 residues.

V usage is TRBV7-2 and J usage is TRBJ1-5; 7 bases map to TRBD1. The trim removed 5 bases at V and 4 bases at J, leaving 8 bases unmatched. The CDR3 runs 15 residues. Germline CDR1 SGHTA, CDR2 FQGNSA. This chain's CDR3 is CASSHGTVLNQPQHF. Written as DNA, the CDR3 is TGTGCCAGCAGCCACGGGACAGTCTTAAATCAGCCCCAGCATTTT.

The V call is TRBV5-4, the J call TRBJ2-7; D call uncertain. This CDR3 has 12 amino acids. Trimming took off 4 bases at V and 5 bases at J, with 10 bases between the two ends. Germline CDR1 reads SGHNT; CDR2 reads YYREEE (reference sequence). CDR3 region: CASSPQTHEQYF. The DNA of the CDR3 is TGTGCCAGCAGCCCACAAACCCACGAGCAGTACTTC.